This T cell receptor beta chain was obtained from a study of T cell responses to AZD1222 COVID-19 vaccine. Overall study: Pooling covered second doses at about 4 or about 12 weeks.

The germline V and J ends were trimmed by 3 bases and 5 bases, with 10 bases remaining between them. There are 13 residues in the CDR3. Germline CDR1 and CDR2: MDHEN and SYDVKM. TCRdb's table, derived via immunoSEQ multiplex PCR, lists solely in-frame clones and lacks some. The sample has over 95,000 clones, 88% seen once. Findings and caveats of the study: Repertoires were sampled only after the peak T cell response.

A remark on this clone: Its antigen is not identified.

The source was peripheral blood, collected on day 0 of AZD1222 vaccination. The rearrangement links TRBV28 to TRBJ2-5, with D tentatively TRBD1 (6 bases). This sequence was found in an adult in good health. The CDR3 coding sequence is TGTGCCAGCAGTTTCCCAGGGGACGAGACCCAGTACTTC. Amino acids: CASSFPGDETQYF.